This T cell receptor beta chain stems from a study of blood T cell repertoires in COVID-19. Study information: Samples came from the United States, Italy and Spain, spanning acute and convalescent COVID-19.

In the original processing: Amplification from reference gene primers served as the basis for estimated nucleated cell counts. The method was immunoSEQ multiplex PCR; TCRdb's version includes in-frame clones alone and lacks a portion of them. That table is the source of V, J and clone size, and D and trimming were worked out from the DNA. This sample has about 46,000 clones, with 70% to 85% found just once. Germline V gene data show CDR1 as ENHRY and CDR2 as SYGVKD. V lost 7 bases to trimming and J lost 1 base; unmatched junction nucleotides: 4. The CDR3 runs 15 residues. This receptor was obtained from a man in his 60s with acute or convalescent COVID-19. The V gene is TRBV10-3, the J gene TRBJ1-3; TRBD1 agrees at 10 bases. Sequencing used peripheral blood. The CDR3 DNA is TGTGCCATCATGAGACAGGGGGCATCTGGAAACACCATATATTTT. Amino acid sequence: CAIMRQGASGNTIYF.